Listed here are 32 T cell receptor beta chains from one sample, sequenced in a study of blood T cell repertoires in COVID-19. Using immunoSEQ multiplex PCR, the repertoire was profiled, and TCRdb retains in-frame clones only, with some absent. The table shows 250,000 to 350,000 clones, with 70% to 85% occurring only once. Sequencing used peripheral blood. The receptor source for this set is a human donor with COVID-19, enrolled during active disease. The donor label of this sample is uncertain.

V and J are TRBV27 and TRBJ1-1; D is uncertain. The CDR3 contains 13 residues. V was clipped by 2 bases and J by 1 base, with 5 bases between them. Germline V gives CDR1 MNHEY, CDR2 SMNVEV (reference sequence). CDR3 protein: CASSLRGNTEAFF. In DNA, the CDR3 is TGTGCCAGCAGTTTACGGGGGAACACTGAAGCTTTCTTT.

The chain links TRBV28 to TRBJ2-7; D perhaps matches TRBD1 (6 bases). The CDR3 is made up of 16 amino acids. V dropped 7 bases and J dropped 0 bases, with 19 bases sitting between them. Per germline, CDR1 MDHEN and CDR2 SYDVKM. The CDR3 DNA reads TGTGCCAGCACCCTCCCCCTGCAGGGGAGCTCCTACGAGCAGTACTTC. Translating it yields CASTLPLQGSSYEQYF.

The gene calls are TRBV28 and TRBJ1-1; 7 bases are a match to TRBD1. In germline, CDR1 is MDHEN, CDR2 SYDVKM. The CDR3 consists of 16 residues. V was pared by 5 bases and J by 3 bases, with 12 bases of the junction left unmatched. CDR3 sequence: CASSKTTGSGYTEAFF. The CDR3 DNA sequence: TGTGCCAGCAGTAAGACGACAGGGTCCGGATACACTGAAGCTTTCTTT.

This clone was detected ten times or more. J is TRBJ1-2 and V is TRBV2; no reliable D call. This CDR3 has 12 residues. CDR1 is SNHLY and CDR2 is FYNNEI in the germline V gene. Trimming cost V 8 bases and J 8 bases, with 15 bases left between them. CDR3 protein: CASGSGFDGYTF. In DNA, the CDR3 is TGTGCCAGCGGTAGCGGGTTCGACGGCTACACCTTC.

J is TRBJ2-1 and V is TRBV18; 10 bases align to TRBD2. CDR3 size: 17 residues. The trim removed 3 bases at V and 5 bases at J, leaving 10 bases unmatched. Germline V CDR1 and CDR2: KGHSH, LQKENI. The CDR3 region is CASSPPPTSGPHNEQFF. Here the CDR3 DNA reads TGTGCCAGCTCACCCCCCCCGACTAGCGGGCCCCACAATGAGCAGTTCTTC.

J is TRBJ2-4 and V is TRBV14; unclear D gene. V was shortened by 1 base and J by 2 bases, with 9 bases between the two germline ends. The CDR3 has 15 amino acids. Germline CDR1 reads SGHDN; CDR2 reads FVKESK. CDR3 DNA: TGTGCCAGCAGCCAAGTTCCTGTGTCCAAAAACATTCAGTACTTC. It encodes CASSQVPVSKNIQYF.

V and J are TRBV7-2 and TRBJ2-1; no definite D call. From germline, CDR1 is SGHTA and CDR2 FQGNSA. The CDR3 extends over 17 amino acids. Trimming cost V 5 bases and J 4 bases, with 21 bases left between them. This CDR3 reads CASSLRSLGLEYNEQFF. The CDR3, as DNA: TGTGCCAGCAGCCTCCGGTCCTTGGGTCTGGAGTACAATGAGCAGTTCTTC.

This clone showed up just a few times. The chain couples TRBV10-3 to TRBJ1-4; 11 bases agree with TRBD1. The CDR3 sequence is 15 residues long. Germline CDR1 is ENHRY and CDR2 is SYGVKD. Trimming at V came to 0 bases and at J to 8 bases, leaving 2 bases not matched to a gene. In DNA, the CDR3 is TGTGCCATCAGTGAGTCCCGGGACAGGGGGGAAAAACTGTTTTTT. This gives the protein CAISESRDRGEKLFF.

The chain combines TRBV10-1 with TRBJ2-1, with 13 bases matching TRBD2. The CDR3 is made up of 13 amino acids. Trimming took 9 bases from V and 7 from J; bases not matched to a gene: 3. Germline lookup yields CDR1 WNHNN and CDR2 SYGVQD (reference sequence). The CDR3 sequence is CASGTSGTNEQFF. The CDR3 coding sequence is TGCGCCAGTGGGACTAGCGGGACTAATGAGCAGTTCTTC.

The chain joins TRBV5-4 to TRBJ1-2; no clear D. Trimming pared 0 bases from V and 4 bases from J, leaving 10 bases between. Germline assignment: CDR1 SGHNT and CDR2 YYREEE (reference sequence). The CDR3 consists of 14 residues. The CDR3 loop reads CASSLDSWAYGYTF. In nucleotides, the CDR3 is TGTGCCAGCAGCTTGGACAGTTGGGCCTATGGCTACACCTTC.

This rearrangement joins TRBV14 to TRBJ2-1; 9 bases align to TRBD1. This CDR3 contains 16 residues. The germline V gene encodes CDR1 SGHDN and CDR2 FVKESK. V lost 3 bases and J lost 5; bases outside the gene matches: 8. The CDR3 DNA reads TGTGCCAGCAGCCACCCCCCGGGACAGGGTGACAATGAGCAGTTCTTC. Its translation: CASSHPPGQGDNEQFF.

This chain joins TRBV5-1 and TRBJ1-1, with 9 bases that match TRBD1. The CDR3 runs to 14 residues. After removal of 6 bases from V and 6 bases from J, the junction contained 9 bases not matched to a gene. Germline V gives CDR1 SGHRS, CDR2 YFSETQ. DNA of the CDR3: TGCGCCAGCACCGATAGACAGGGGGGCGCTGAAGCTTTCTTT. Its translation is CASTDRQGGAEAFF.

The chain links TRBV6-5 to TRBJ2-5; D remains unclear. Trimming took 9 bases from V and 3 from J, leaving 11 bases between them. CDR1 and CDR2 (germline): MNHEY, SVGAGI. CDR3 size: 12 residues. The CDR3 loop reads CASLPLEETQYF. The CDR3 DNA is TGTGCCAGTCTGCCGTTAGAAGAGACCCAGTACTTC.

This clone turned up a few times. V gene TRBV5-4 combines with J gene TRBJ2-5, with D perhaps matching TRBD1 (6 bases). The CDR3 has 13 amino acids. With 3 bases removed from V and 5 bases from J, the gap between germline ends came to 11 bases. Germline V CDR1 and CDR2: SGHNT, YYREEE (reference sequence). DNA for the CDR3: TGTGCCAGCAGCTCTACAGGGCTGGAGACCCAGTACTTC. Its translation: CASSSTGLETQYF.

This clone was detected once. The CDR3, as DNA: TGTGCCAGTACCGACCCCGGGAGGGGGAATGAAAAACTGTTTTTT. Amino acids: CASTDPGRGNEKLFF. The chain couples TRBV19 to TRBJ1-4; maybe TRBD1 (6 bases). Looked up from germline, CDR1 is LNHDA and CDR2 is SQIVND (reference sequence). The V end lost 7 bases, the J end lost 5 bases, and 17 bases lay between the germline ends. CDR3 length: 15 amino acids.

V is TRBV7-2 and J is TRBJ2-5; 7 nucleotides agree with TRBD1. Germline CDR1 is SGHTA and CDR2 is FQGNSA. V dropped 1 base and J dropped 2; count of bases not matched to a gene: 4. The CDR3 contains 15 residues. CDR3 in amino acids: CASSLVGRGQETQYF. The CDR3 nucleotides read TGTGCCAGCAGCTTAGTAGGCAGGGGGCAAGAGACCCAGTACTTC.

The chain recombines TRBV19 with TRBJ1-1; 10 nucleotides align to TRBD1. The V gene end was trimmed by 11 bases and the J gene end by 3 bases; junction bases not matched to a gene: 18. There are 17 residues in the CDR3. Germline V CDR1 and CDR2: LNHDA, SQIVND (reference sequence). This CDR3 is CALETGGAEVGDTEAFF. Here the CDR3 DNA reads TGTGCCCTAGAGACAGGGGGCGCTGAAGTAGGAGACACTGAAGCTTTCTTT.

This clone has a single count. The genes are TRBV7-2 and TRBJ1-2, with 8 bases matching TRBD1. The CDR3 covers 14 residues. Germline V CDR1 and CDR2: SGHTA, FQGNSA. Trimming took 7 bases from V and 5 from J; bases not matched to a gene: 9. The CDR3 DNA reads TGTGCCAGCAACGGAGGCAGGGGGCCTTATGGCTACACCTTC. The encoded protein is CASNGGRGPYGYTF.

The chain couples TRBV5-5 to TRBJ2-7; 7 bases are shared with TRBD2. CDR1 and CDR2 (germline): SGHKS, YYEKEE (reference sequence). Germline trimming cut 0 bases from V and 2 bases from J; bases unmatched to any gene: 2. This CDR3 has 14 residues. CDR3 amino acids: CASSLVGGTYEQYF. CDR3 nucleotides: TGTGCCAGCAGCTTGGTGGGAGGGACCTACGAGCAGTACTTC.

The chain uses TRBV25-1 and TRBJ2-7; 11 nucleotides agree with TRBD1. J gave up 7 bases and V 4 bases, and 9 bases lay outside the gene matches. The germline CDR1 and CDR2 sequences are MGHDK and SYGVNS. The CDR3 contains 15 residues. CDR3 sequence reads: CASSARDRGSGEQYF. As DNA, the CDR3 is TGTGCCAGCAGTGCGCGGGACAGGGGGTCTGGTGAGCAGTACTTC.

The V call is TRBV2, the J call TRBJ2-4, with D hard to call. Germline assignment: CDR1 SNHLY and CDR2 FYNNEI. Between the trimmed V and J ends, which lost 1 base and 16 bases, there was a span of 17 bases. The CDR3 runs to 13 residues. The CDR3 here is CASSEGAVIRYYF. The CDR3 nucleotides are TGTGCCAGCAGTGAAGGGGCAGTGATAAGGTATTACTTC.

The chain links TRBV11-2 to TRBJ1-1; perhaps TRBD1 as D (5 bases). CDR3 length: 16 amino acids. CDR1 and CDR2 from the germline V gene are SGHAT and FQNNGV. Trimming shortened V by 5 bases and J by 0 bases, and 16 bases separated the two germline ends. The CDR3: CASSNPGVNLNTEAFF. In DNA, the CDR3 is TGTGCCAGCAGCAACCCGGGGGTTAACTTGAACACTGAAGCTTTCTTT.

This chain joins TRBV30 and TRBJ2-7, with 10 bases fitting TRBD2. Unmatched junction bases numbered 11, after V lost 3 bases and J lost 6 bases. In germline, CDR1 is GTSNPN, CDR2 SVGIG (reference sequence). The CDR3 has 15 residues. The CDR3 here is CAWRSGSGRVGEQYF. The CDR3 DNA reads TGTGCCTGGAGGAGCGGGAGCGGGAGGGTGGGCGAGCAGTACTTC.

This chain connects TRBV27 to TRBJ2-5, with a tentative D call TRBD2 (7 bases). Trimming pared 5 bases from V and 5 bases from J, leaving 18 bases between. The CDR3 sequence is 15 residues long. In germline, CDR1 is MNHEY, CDR2 SMNVEV (reference sequence). DNA for the CDR3: TGTGCCAGCAGTCCCTACGGCAGGGGAGGGGAGACCCAGTACTTC. Translation: CASSPYGRGGETQYF.

The chain joins TRBV5-1 to TRBJ2-3; 12 nucleotides align to TRBD2. The junction had 15 bases not matched to a gene; V was cut back by 4 bases and J by 6 bases. In germline, CDR1 is SGHRS, CDR2 YFSETQ. This CDR3 is built from 18 residues. The CDR3 is CASSPVASGRAGEDTQYF. The DNA of the CDR3 is TGCGCCAGCAGCCCTGTAGCTAGCGGGAGGGCTGGAGAGGATACGCAGTATTTT.

V gene TRBV6-1 combines with J gene TRBJ1-2; 9 bases map to TRBD1. The CDR3 is made up of 16 amino acids. Germline assignment: CDR1 MNHNS and CDR2 SASEGT. The V gene end was trimmed by 3 bases and the J gene end by 1 base; junction bases not matched to a gene: 6. Here the CDR3 reads CASSDPDRGGNYGYTF. The CDR3 DNA reads TGTGCCAGCAGTGACCCGGACAGGGGAGGTAACTATGGCTACACCTTC.

This clone was seen only a few times. Distinct nucleotide sequences in the sample also encode this CDR3. The chain links TRBV28 to TRBJ1-2; D may be TRBD1 (5 bases). The CDR3 has 13 residues. The V end lost 5 bases, the J end lost 1 base, and 8 bases lay between the germline ends. Germline V gene data show CDR1 as MDHEN and CDR2 as SYDVKM. CDR3 sequence reads: CASSPGGNYGYTF. DNA of the CDR3: TGTGCCAGCAGTCCCGGGGGTAACTATGGCTACACCTTC.

The chain recombines TRBV15 with TRBJ2-1; 10 bases align to TRBD2. Germline V lookup: CDR1 LNHNV, CDR2 YYDKDF (reference sequence). Trimming at V came to 0 bases and at J to 12 bases, leaving 5 bases not matched to a gene. This CDR3 comprises 14 residues. This CDR3 reads CATSRDLAGDSQFF. CDR3 sequence (DNA): TGTGCCACCAGCAGAGACCTAGCGGGAGATTCGCAGTTCTTC.

The genes are TRBV20-1 and TRBJ1-2, with no clear D. V lost 3 bases, J lost 6 bases, and 14 bases lay in between. The CDR3 is 13 amino acids. Per germline, CDR1 DFQATT and CDR2 SNEGSKA (reference sequence). The CDR3 coding sequence is TGCAGTGCTAGTGTGACGGGTCCGGATGGCTACACCTTC. It is translated as CSASVTGPDGYTF.

V and J are TRBV20-1 and TRBJ2-7; 9 nucleotides align to TRBD2. V shed 3 bases, J shed 5 bases, and the junction held 17 bases outside the gene matches. CDR1 is DFQATT, CDR2 SNEGSKA, per germline (reference sequence). This CDR3 region has 17 residues. CDR3 nucleotide sequence: TGCAGTGCTAGTAAAGTGCTAATAGCGGGAGACCCCCACGAGCAGTACTTC. Translation gives CSASKVLIAGDPHEQYF.

The chain recombines TRBV7-2 with TRBJ2-7; tentative D call: TRBD2 (5 bases). V shed 6 bases and J shed 5 bases, with 20 bases lying between them. Germline V CDR1 and CDR2: SGHTA, FQGNSA. The CDR3 runs 15 residues. CDR3 residues: CASSSDPRRPHEQYF. CDR3 DNA: TGTGCCAGCAGTTCCGACCCCCGGAGGCCCCACGAGCAGTACTTC.

This chain joins TRBV12-3 or TRBV12-4 and TRBJ1-1, with D possibly matching TRBD1 (5 bases). Between the trimmed V and J ends, which lost 4 bases and 9 bases, there was a span of 15 bases. The CDR3 contains 13 residues. The CDR3 region is CASSSPVGPQAFF. The DNA of the CDR3 is TGTGCCAGCAGTTCCCCCGTGGGGCCACAAGCTTTCTTT.